This TCR beta chain was retrieved from a study of CD8 T cells in ankylosing spondylitis. Study-level points and caveats: The study identified a TCR beta motif of roughly eight highly homologous variants that appeared characteristic of ankylosing spondylitis blood.

TCRdb passed the 5' RACE reads through MiXCR, listing each CDR3 protein once. The sample includes 350,000 or so distinct CDR3 sequences, around a tenth seen only once; the top ten take roughly 9.2%. There are a few counts of this clonotype. Its target is not known. This clonotype was sampled from a female donor with ankylosing spondylitis or in good health (not recorded which). Sequencing used blood, either unsorted or a sorted T cell fraction (not recorded which).

The CDR3 DNA is TGTGCCAGCAGTGAAGCGGGGGTAAGGTCGGACAATGAGCAGTTCTTC. As protein: CASSEAGVRSDNEQFF. The chain joins TRBV2 to TRBJ2-1, with D perhaps being TRBD1 or TRBD2 (5 bases each). The CDR3 sequence is 16 residues long. Germline lookup yields CDR1 SNHLY and CDR2 FYNNEI. Trimming stripped 0 bases from V and 5 bases from J, with 14 bases between. The full variable domain, completed using reference TRBV2 and TRBJ2-1, is EPEVTQTPSHQVTQMGQEVILRCVPISNHLYFYWYRQILGQKVEFLVSFYNNEISEKSEIFDDQFSVERPDGSNFTLKIRSTKLEDSAMYFCASSEAGVRSDNEQFFGPGTRLTVL.